Given below is one TCR beta chain in context. This CDR3 contains 16 residues. Trimming at V came to 4 bases and at J to 2 bases, leaving 5 bases not matched to a gene. CDR1 SGHTA and CDR2 FQGNSA come from the germline V gene. The assay was immunoSEQ multiplex PCR, and TCRdb's table has in-frame clones only and misses some. The table includes 100,000 to 120,000 clones, roughly 90% detected once. The source of the sample is a study of control samples from healthy donors and cancer patients. The V and J genes are TRBV7-2 and TRBJ1-2; TRBD1 matches 12 bases. The sequenced sample consisted of PBMCs. The sequence was collected from an older woman with lung cancer. The CDR3 here is CASSSGTGGLNYGYTF. Written as DNA, the CDR3 is TGTGCCAGCAGCTCAGGGACAGGGGGCTTGAACTATGGCTACACCTTC. The complete variable domain, with remaining parts taken from reference TRBV7-2 and TRBJ1-2, reads GAGVSQSPSNKVTEKGKDVELRCDPISGHTALYWYRQSLGQGLEFLIYFQGNSAPDKSGLPSDRFSAERTGGSVSTLTIQRTQQEDSAVYLCASSSGTGGLNYGYTFGSGTRLTVV.